This TCR beta chain was captured by sequencing in a study of T cell changes during pregnancy in multiple sclerosis. The assay was immunoSEQ multiplex PCR, and TCRdb's table has in-frame clones only and misses some. The sample yields approximately 50,000 clones, about nine tenths seen once. The starting material was peripheral blood, obtained in the third trimester of pregnancy. This sequence originates from a female donor in good health, enrolled as a control in a pregnancy study.

The CDR3 DNA is TGTGCCAGCAGCGGGACAGGCTCTGGAAACACCATATATTTT. Protein sequence: CASSGTGSGNTIYF. The V gene is TRBV7-2, the J gene TRBJ1-3; 8 bases align to TRBD1. Germline assignment: CDR1 SGHTA and CDR2 FQGNSA. V was clipped by 5 bases and J by 0 bases; unmatched bases: 0. This CDR3 comprises 14 residues.